What follows is one TCR beta chain and its context. Losses at the gene ends were 3 bases for V and 3 bases for J; bases not matched to a gene: 3. The CDR3 runs to 14 residues. Germline values: CDR1 MGHRA, CDR2 YSYEKL. The method was immunoSEQ multiplex PCR; TCRdb's version includes in-frame clones alone and lacks a portion of them. In the table there are 85,000 to 120,000 clones, about 80% of which are singletons. The data stem from a study of blood T cell repertoires in COVID-19. In the study overall: In each case, the material was cDNA or gDNA derived from T cells, B-cell-depleted T cells, or PBMCs.

The sequencing input was peripheral blood. This rearrangement joins TRBV4-1 to TRBJ1-2; 8 bases align to TRBD1. This sequence was found in a woman in her fifties or sixties with acute or convalescent COVID-19. DNA for the CDR3: TGCGCCAGCAGCCAGATGACAGGGGACTATGGCTACACCTTC. It codes for CASSQMTGDYGYTF.